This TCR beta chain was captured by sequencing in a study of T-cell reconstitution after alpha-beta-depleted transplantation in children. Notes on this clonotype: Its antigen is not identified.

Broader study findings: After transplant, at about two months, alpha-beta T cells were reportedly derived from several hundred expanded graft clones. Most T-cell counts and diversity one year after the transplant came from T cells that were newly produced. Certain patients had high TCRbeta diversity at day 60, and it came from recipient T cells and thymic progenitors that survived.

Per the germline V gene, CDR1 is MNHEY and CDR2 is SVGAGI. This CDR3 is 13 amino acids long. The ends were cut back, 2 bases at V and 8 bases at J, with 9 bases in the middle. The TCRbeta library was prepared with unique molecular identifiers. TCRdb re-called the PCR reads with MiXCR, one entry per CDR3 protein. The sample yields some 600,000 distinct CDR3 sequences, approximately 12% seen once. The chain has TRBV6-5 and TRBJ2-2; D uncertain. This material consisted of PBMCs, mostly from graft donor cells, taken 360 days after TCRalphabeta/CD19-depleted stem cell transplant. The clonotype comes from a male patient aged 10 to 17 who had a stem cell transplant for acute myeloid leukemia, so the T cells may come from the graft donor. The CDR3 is CASSYTPMGELFF. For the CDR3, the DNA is TGTGCCAGCAGTTACACCCCAATGGGGGAGCTGTTTTTT.